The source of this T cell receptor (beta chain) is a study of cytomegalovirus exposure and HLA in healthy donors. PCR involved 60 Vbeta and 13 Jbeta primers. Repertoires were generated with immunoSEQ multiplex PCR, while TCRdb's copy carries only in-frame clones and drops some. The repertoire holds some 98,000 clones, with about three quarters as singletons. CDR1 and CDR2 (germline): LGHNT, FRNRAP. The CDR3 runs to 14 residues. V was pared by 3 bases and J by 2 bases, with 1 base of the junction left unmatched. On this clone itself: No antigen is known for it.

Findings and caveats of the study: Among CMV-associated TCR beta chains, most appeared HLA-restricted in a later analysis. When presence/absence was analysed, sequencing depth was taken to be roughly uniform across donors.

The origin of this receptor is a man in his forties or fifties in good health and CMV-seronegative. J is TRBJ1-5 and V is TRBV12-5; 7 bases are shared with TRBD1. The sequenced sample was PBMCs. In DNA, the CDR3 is TGTGCTAGTGGTTTCGGACAGGGCAATCAGCCCCAGCATTTT. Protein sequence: CASGFGQGNQPQHF.